Below, 28 T cell receptor beta chains from the same sample are listed, as sequenced in a study of beta chain features in type 1 diabetes. Broader study findings: There was a moderate but significant shortening of TCRB CDR3s in all four CD4+ subsets of Type 1 diabetes patients.

The antigens these receptors bind are not known. Every bit of the isolated RNA underwent reverse transcription, so sequencing read expressed TCRB transcripts. Sequenced by immunoSEQ multiplex PCR; TCRdb stores in-frame clones only, minus some. The sample shows some 150,000 clones, roughly 9% of them seen only once. Sequenced material: central memory CD4+ T cells from blood. Receptor source: a woman under 40 with type 1 diabetes.

This clone has more than one count but fewer than ten. V gene TRBV7-8 combines with J gene TRBJ2-4; no clear D. CDR3 length: 14 amino acids. Between the trimmed V and J ends, which lost 5 bases and 0 bases, there was a span of 8 bases. The germline V gene has CDR1 SGHVS and CDR2 FQNEAQ. CDR3 residues: CASSLTTAKNIQYF. CDR3 bases: TGTGCCAGCAGCCTTACTACAGCCAAAAACATTCAGTACTTC. Full variable domain (rest looked up from reference TRBV7-8 and TRBJ2-4): GAGVSQSPRYKVAKRGQDVALRCDPISGHVSLFWYQQALGQGPEFLTYFQNEAQLDKSGLPSDRFFAERPEGSVSTLKIQRTQQEDSAVYLCASSLTTAKNIQYFGAGTRLSVL.

This clone has more than one count but fewer than ten. The genes are TRBV7-8 and TRBJ2-3; weak D call: TRBD1 (6 bases). Trimming pared 1 base from V and 6 bases from J, leaving 17 bases between. The CDR3 totals 16 residues. CDR1 is SGHVS, CDR2 FQNEAQ, per germline. The CDR3 spells CASSLDATGYLDTQYF. The CDR3 DNA reads TGTGCCAGCAGCTTAGATGCTACAGGGTATTTGGATACGCAGTATTTT. Based on the CDR3 plus reference TRBV7-8 and TRBJ2-3, the full variable domain is GAGVSQSPRYKVAKRGQDVALRCDPISGHVSLFWYQQALGQGPEFLTYFQNEAQLDKSGLPSDRFFAERPEGSVSTLKIQRTQQEDSAVYLCASSLDATGYLDTQYFGPGTRLTVL.

The chain recombines TRBV18 with TRBJ2-1, with 9 bases that match TRBD2. The length of the CDR3 is 13 residues. V dropped 9 bases and J dropped 5; count of bases not matched to a gene: 5. Germline loops: CDR1 KGHSH, CDR2 LQKENI. The DNA of the CDR3 is TGTGCCAGTCAAGCGGGAGGTGACAATGAGCAGTTCTTC. Protein product: CASQAGGDNEQFF. The full variable domain, completed using reference TRBV18 and TRBJ2-1, is NAGVMQNPRHLVRRRGQEARLRCSPMKGHSHVYWYRQLPEEGLKFMVYLQKENIIDESGMPKERFSAEFPKEGPSILRIQQVVRGDSAAYFCASQAGGDNEQFFGPGTRLTVL.

The CDR3: CASSKAVGRSEQYF. In DNA form, the CDR3 reads TGTGCCAGCAGCAAAGCGGTGGGGAGAAGTGAGCAGTACTTC. The V call is TRBV21-1, the J call TRBJ2-7; the D segment call TRBD2 is taken from the table without a DNA check. TRBV21-1 is a listed pseudogene. The CDR3 contains 14 residues.

The genes are TRBV9 and TRBJ2-1; 8 positions agree with TRBD2. The length of the CDR3 is 16 residues. Germline-derived CDR1 and CDR2 are SGDLS and YYNGEE. The ends lost 1 base at V and 6 bases at J; junction bases unmatched: 9. The CDR3 region has the DNA TGTGCCAGCAGCGTAATTGGCGGGAGGTCAATCAATGAGCAGTTCTTC. It codes for CASSVIGGRSINEQFF.

The chain joins TRBV28 to TRBJ2-7; 7 positions agree with TRBD1. There are 13 residues in the CDR3. V dropped 6 bases and J dropped 7; count of bases not matched to a gene: 9. Germline V gene data show CDR1 as MDHEN and CDR2 as SYDVKM. The CDR3 here is CASSPHRGGEQYF. Written as DNA, the CDR3 is TGTGCCAGCAGCCCCCACAGGGGCGGGGAGCAGTACTTC.

This clone was seen only a few times. The rearrangement uses TRBV2 and TRBJ2-2; TRBD2 matches 8 bases. Germline CDR1 SNHLY, CDR2 FYNNEI. The CDR3 has 17 residues. Trimming at V came to 7 bases and at J to 7 bases, leaving 17 bases not matched to a gene. CDR3 residues: CASTEEPGLDNYGELFF. CDR3 coding DNA: TGTGCCAGCACCGAAGAGCCGGGACTAGATAACTACGGGGAGCTGTTTTTT.

This chain's CDR3 is CASSKTGYSNQPQHF. The CDR3 DNA follows: TGTGCCAGTAGTAAGACAGGGTATAGCAATCAGCCCCAGCATTTT. The chain joins TRBV19 to TRBJ1-5; 7 bases agree with TRBD1. Germline V lookup: CDR1 LNHDA, CDR2 SQIVND (reference sequence). V lost 4 bases, J lost 0 bases, and 3 bases stayed unmatched. CDR3 length: 15 residues.

This clone has more than one count but fewer than ten. This rearrangement joins TRBV9 to TRBJ2-7, with a weak D call TRBD2 (6 bases). The germline V gene has CDR1 SGDLS and CDR2 YYNGEE. The CDR3 is 13 residues long. Deletions cut 3 bases from V and 3 bases from J, with 10 bases between. CDR3: CASSAPGGYEQYF. The DNA for the CDR3 is TGTGCCAGCAGCGCCCCCGGGGGCTACGAGCAGTACTTC. The full variable domain, rest sourced from reference TRBV9 and TRBJ2-7, is DSGVTQTPKHLITATGQRVTLRCSPRSGDLSVYWYQQSLDQGLQFLIQYYNGEERAKGNILERFSAQQFPDLHSELNLSSLELGDSALYFCASSAPGGYEQYFGPGTRLTVT.

The rearrangement links TRBV7-2 to TRBJ2-7, with 8 bases identical to TRBD2. J was trimmed by 1 base and V by 2 bases; bases with no gene match: 7. Per germline, CDR1 SGHTA and CDR2 FQGNSA. The CDR3 is 16 amino acids. The CDR3 is CASSLTLAGSSYEQYF. Written as DNA, the CDR3 is TGTGCCAGCAGCTTAACTCTAGCGGGCTCGTCCTACGAGCAGTACTTC. The variable domain in full, with the rest retrieved from reference TRBV7-2 and TRBJ2-7, is GAGVSQSPSNKVTEKGKDVELRCDPISGHTALYWYRQSLGQGLEFLIYFQGNSAPDKSGLPSDRFSAERTGGSVSTLTIQRTQQEDSAVYLCASSLTLAGSSYEQYFGPGTRLTVT.

The rearrangement links TRBV28 to TRBJ2-1; D possibly corresponds to TRBD2 (6 bases). The CDR3 has 15 amino acids. Germline CDR1 MDHEN, CDR2 SYDVKM. The V end lost 8 bases, the J end lost 6 bases, and 20 bases lay between the germline ends. CDR3 in DNA: TGTGCCAGCTCCCTTTACTTTCAGGGAGGCAATGAGCAGTTCTTC. It codes for CASSLYFQGGNEQFF.

In this sample, this clone turned up a few times. V is TRBV5-1 and J is TRBJ2-2; the match to TRBD2 covers 11 bases. CDR1 and CDR2 from the germline V gene are SGHRS and YFSETQ. CDR3 length equals 15 residues. J lost 7 bases, V lost 4 bases, and 6 bases had no gene match. CDR3 nucleotides: TGCGCCAGCAGCCTACTAGCGGGAGCGGGCGGGGAGCTGTTTTTT. Amino acid sequence: CASSLLAGAGGELFF.

This chain joins TRBV6-4 and TRBJ1-4; D call uncertain. V gave up 6 bases and J gave up 13 bases, with 12 bases separating them. The CDR3 is made up of 11 amino acids. The germline CDR1 and CDR2 sequences are MRHNA and SNTAGT. In nucleotides, the CDR3 is TGTGCCAGCAGCAGGCTGGTAACACTGTTTTTT. Protein: CASSRLVTLFF.

This clone was detected a few times. The J gene is TRBJ1-5, the V gene TRBV10-3; 9 nucleotides line up with TRBD1. The CDR3 spans 13 residues. Trimming took 6 bases from V and 5 from J; bases not matched to a gene: 2. Germline V CDR1 and CDR2: ENHRY, SYGVKD. CDR3: CAISGDRDQPQHF. The CDR3 coding sequence is TGTGCCATCAGCGGGGACAGGGATCAGCCCCAGCATTTT.

The rearrangement uses TRBV29-1 and TRBJ2-1, with 7 bases identical to TRBD1. The J segment lost 0 bases and the V segment lost 8 bases, leaving 7 bases of the junction unmatched. Germline V CDR1 and CDR2: SQVTM, ANQGSEA. The CDR3 has 14 amino acids. The CDR3 bases are TGCAGCTACACCGGGACAGTCTCCTACAATGAGCAGTTCTTC. Translated, it gives CSYTGTVSYNEQFF.

V is TRBV30 and J is TRBJ2-2; 8 bases map to TRBD2. The CDR3 consists of 15 residues. CDR1 is GTSNPN and CDR2 is SVGIG in the germline V gene (reference sequence). With 8 bases clipped from V and 5 bases from J, the junction kept 13 bases outside the gene matches. This CDR3 reads CARERSGSGTGELFF. CDR3 bases: TGTGCCCGAGAAAGAAGCGGGAGCGGAACCGGGGAGCTGTTTTTT.

The table lists this clone with a few counts. V gene TRBV7-9 combines with J gene TRBJ1-5; TRBD1 is a possible D gene (6 bases). Trimming took off 5 bases at V and 2 bases at J, with 13 bases between the two ends. CDR1 SEHNR and CDR2 FQNEAQ come from the germline V gene (reference sequence). The CDR3 has 15 amino acids. The CDR3 spells CASSPRGGGNQPQHF. The CDR3 nucleotides are TGTGCCAGCAGCCCCCGAGGGGGGGGCAATCAGCCCCAGCATTTT.

The rearrangement joins TRBV27 to TRBJ1-1; TRBD1 matches 8 bases. V lost 7 bases to trimming and J lost 4 bases; unmatched junction nucleotides: 8. Germline V gene lookup returns CDR1 MNHEY and CDR2 SMNVEV (reference sequence). This CDR3 has 14 amino acids. As DNA, the CDR3 is TGTGCCAGCACCCCAGGGGGCGCGGGCACTGAAGCTTTCTTT. Its protein product is CASTPGGAGTEAFF.

The chain links TRBV4-1 to TRBJ2-5; 11 bases line up with TRBD2. CDR1 and CDR2 from the germline V gene are MGHRA and YSYEKL. With V trimmed by 4 bases and J by 5 bases, 9 bases remained unmatched. The length of the CDR3 is 16 residues. DNA of the CDR3: TGCGCCAGCAGCCCCCGACTAGCGGGGTCCGGGGAGACCCAGTACTTC. Translated, it gives CASSPRLAGSGETQYF.

The chain employs TRBV6-1 and TRBJ1-1; D perhaps matches TRBD1 (5 bases). The CDR3 loop spans 14 amino acids. Trimming pared 7 bases from V and 1 base from J, leaving 13 bases between. The V gene's germline CDR1 is MNHNS and CDR2 SASEGT. CDR3 in amino acids: CASTVATGNTEAFF. CDR3 DNA: TGTGCCAGCACCGTTGCTACAGGGAACACTGAAGCTTTCTTT.

This clone has more than one count but fewer than ten. This sequence joins TRBV28 and TRBJ2-2; the D gene is possibly TRBD1 (6 bases). CDR3 size: 16 residues. Trimming cost V 5 bases and J 4 bases, with 17 bases left between them. CDR1 and CDR2 (germline): MDHEN, SYDVKM. CDR3 loop: CASSPSTGSGTGELFF. The CDR3 DNA reads TGTGCCAGCAGTCCCAGTACAGGGAGCGGCACCGGGGAGCTGTTTTTT.

In this sample, this clone turned up a few times. J is TRBJ2-1 and V is TRBV11-2; D not certain. Trimming left V 4 bases short and J 3 bases short, with 10 bases between. CDR1 is SGHAT, CDR2 FQNNGV, per germline. There are 14 residues in the CDR3. The CDR3 sequence is CASSSPPLYNEQFF. In DNA form, the CDR3 reads TGTGCCAGCAGCTCACCACCACTCTACAATGAGCAGTTCTTC.

This clone was seen more than once but under ten times. This chain links TRBV5-7 with TRBJ1-1, with D possibly being TRBD1 (6 bases). TRBV5-7 is recorded as an ORF, its role being uncertain. This CDR3 region has 16 residues. The V end was cut by 4 bases, the J end by 4 bases, with 20 bases between. CDR3 protein: CASSHGGGGSLTEAFF. In nucleotides, the CDR3 is TGTGCCAGCAGCCACGGGGGGGGCGGTTCGCTCACTGAAGCTTTCTTT.

J is TRBJ2-7 and V is TRBV6-5; D might be TRBD2 (5 bases). Trimming cost V 0 bases and J 2 bases, with 8 bases left between them. The CDR3 is 14 amino acids. Germline CDR1 and CDR2: MNHEY and SVGAGI. CDR3 coding DNA: TGTGCCAGCAGTTACTCACGGGAAGCCTACGAGCAGTACTTC. Translated: CASSYSREAYEQYF.

In its sample, this clone was seen a few times. The V and J genes are TRBV5-1 and TRBJ1-1, with 7 bases identical to TRBD1. CDR3 length equals 15 residues. Trimming cost V 0 bases and J 0 bases; bases outside gene matches: 2. The germline CDR1 and CDR2 sequences are SGHRS and YFSETQ. CDR3 region: CASSLVGGMNTEAFF. The CDR3 DNA reads as TGCGCCAGCAGCTTGGTAGGGGGCATGAACACTGAAGCTTTCTTT.

This clone occurred a few times. V usage is TRBV6-6 and J usage is TRBJ2-5; 10 bases are shared with TRBD1. Germline V gene sequence: CDR1 MNHNY, CDR2 SVGAGI (reference sequence). The V gene end was trimmed by 6 bases and the J gene end by 5 bases; junction bases not matched to a gene: 6. The CDR3 has 14 residues. CDR3 DNA: TGTGCCAGCAGAAGGGGACAGGGGACGGAGACCCAGTACTTC. It specifies CASRRGQGTETQYF.

The gene calls are TRBV9 and TRBJ2-1; D may be TRBD1 (5 bases). The V end lost 4 bases, the J end lost 4 bases, and 15 bases lay between the germline ends. This CDR3 spans 15 amino acids. Germline V gene data show CDR1 as SGDLS and CDR2 as YYNGEE. CDR3 bases: TGTGCCAGCAGCCTAGGGGCCGCCACTTACAATGAGCAGTTCTTC. Translated, it gives CASSLGAATYNEQFF.

The chain is built from TRBV15 and TRBJ2-1; possibly TRBD2 for D (6 bases). V gave up 0 bases and J gave up 10 bases, with 22 bases separating them. Per germline, CDR1 LNHNV and CDR2 YYDKDF (reference sequence). This CDR3 region has 17 residues. CDR3 loop: CATSRDPSPWREGEQFF. DNA of the CDR3: TGTGCCACCAGCAGAGATCCCTCACCTTGGCGGGAAGGGGAGCAGTTCTTC.